This T cell receptor beta chain was captured in a study of T cell repertoires in cytomegalovirus infection. Looking at the study overall: Public TCR beta signatures were indicative of both CMV infection and a matching HLA type. General study findings and limits: Ex vivo responses were dominated by HLA-C-restricted CMV-specific TCR beta clonotypes. Cumulative frequency (of public TCR beta family members) identified carriers of CMV plus the relevant HLA.

Each CDR3 protein gets one entry after TCRdb re-called the reads with MiXCR. The sample lists 150,000 to 200,000 distinct CDR3 sequences; 28% were seen once. This clonotype was recorded a few times. The target antigen is unknown. This clonotype was obtained from a human donor in good health (CMV status not recorded). Some clones in this sample may be carry-over from other donors' samples. Input material: PBMCs.

The CDR3 region is CASSFSAYPGTQYF. In DNA form, the CDR3 reads TGTGCCAGCAGTTTCTCGGCTTATCCGGGGACCCAGTACTTC. The V and J genes are TRBV6-6 and TRBJ2-5; D is undetermined. The CDR3 extends over 14 amino acids. Germline assignment: CDR1 MNHNY and CDR2 SVGAGI (reference sequence). V dropped 4 bases and J dropped 7 bases, with 16 bases sitting between them.